Reported below is one T cell receptor beta chain. These data are taken from a study of cytomegalovirus exposure and HLA in healthy donors. Primers included in the PCR were 60 Vbeta and 13 Jbeta primers. Profiled with immunoSEQ multiplex PCR; TCRdb holds only in-frame clones, not every one. The sample records 98,000 or so clones, around 77% being singletons. The V gene end was trimmed by 1 base and the J gene end by 2 bases; junction bases not matched to a gene: 3. The CDR3 length is 16 residues. Germline values: CDR1 MNHEY, CDR2 SMNVEV (reference sequence). The chain carries TRBV27 and TRBJ1-2, with 11 bases that match TRBD1. This clonotype was sampled from a female donor in good health and CMV-seronegative. Sequencing was performed on PBMCs. This CDR3 reads CASSLYGTGGNYGYTF. In DNA form, the CDR3 reads TGTGCCAGCAGTTTATATGGGACAGGGGGGAACTATGGCTACACCTTC.